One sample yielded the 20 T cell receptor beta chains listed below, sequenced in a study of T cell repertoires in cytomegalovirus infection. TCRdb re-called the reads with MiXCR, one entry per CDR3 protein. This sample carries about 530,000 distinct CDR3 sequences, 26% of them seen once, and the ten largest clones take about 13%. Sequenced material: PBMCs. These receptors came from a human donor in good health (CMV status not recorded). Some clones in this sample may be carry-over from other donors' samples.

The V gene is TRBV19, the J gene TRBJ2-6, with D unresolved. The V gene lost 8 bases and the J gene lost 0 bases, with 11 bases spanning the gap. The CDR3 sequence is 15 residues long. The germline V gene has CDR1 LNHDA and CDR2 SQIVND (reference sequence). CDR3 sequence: CASARTTSGANVLTF. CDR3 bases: TGTGCCAGTGCCCGGACGACCTCTGGGGCCAACGTCCTGACTTTC. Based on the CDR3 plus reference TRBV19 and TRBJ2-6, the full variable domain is DGGITQSPKYLFRKEGQNVTLSCEQNLNHDAMYWYRQDPGQGLRLIYYSQIVNDFQKGDIAEGYSVSREKKESFPLTVTSAQKNPTAFYLCASARTTSGANVLTFGAGSRLTVL.

CDR3 in DNA: TGTGCCAGCAGTTACGGCGGCTTGGGGACCCAGTACTTC. Residues: CASSYGGLGTQYF. This sequence joins TRBV6-5 and TRBJ2-5; no clear D gene. This CDR3 contains 13 residues. V lost 2 bases and J 7 bases, leaving 11 bases between the germline ends. Germline-derived CDR1 and CDR2 are MNHEY and SVGAGI.

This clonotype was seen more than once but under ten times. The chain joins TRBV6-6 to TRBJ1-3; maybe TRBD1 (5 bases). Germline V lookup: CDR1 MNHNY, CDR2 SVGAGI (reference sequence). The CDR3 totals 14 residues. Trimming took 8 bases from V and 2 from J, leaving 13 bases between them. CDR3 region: CASFSGQAGNTIYF. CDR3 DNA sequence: TGTGCCAGCTTTTCAGGGCAGGCTGGAAACACCATATATTTT.

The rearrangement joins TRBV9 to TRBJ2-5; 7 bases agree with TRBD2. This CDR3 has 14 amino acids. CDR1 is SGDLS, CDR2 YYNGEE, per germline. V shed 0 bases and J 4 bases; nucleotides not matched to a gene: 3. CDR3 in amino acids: CASSVDAGAETQYF. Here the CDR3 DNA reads TGTGCCAGCAGCGTAGATGCGGGAGCAGAGACCCAGTACTTC.

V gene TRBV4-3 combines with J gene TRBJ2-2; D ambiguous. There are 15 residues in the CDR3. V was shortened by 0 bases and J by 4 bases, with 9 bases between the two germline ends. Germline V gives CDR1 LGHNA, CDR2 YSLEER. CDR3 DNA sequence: TGCGCCAGCAGCCAAGATCGGGTTACCACCGGGGAGCTGTTTTTT. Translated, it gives CASSQDRVTTGELFF.

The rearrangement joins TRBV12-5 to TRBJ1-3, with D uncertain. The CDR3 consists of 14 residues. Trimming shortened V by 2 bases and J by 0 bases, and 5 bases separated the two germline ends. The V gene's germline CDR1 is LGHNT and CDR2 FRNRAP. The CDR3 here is CASGLLPSGNTIYF. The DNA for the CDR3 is TGTGCTAGTGGTTTGCTGCCCTCTGGAAACACCATATATTTT.

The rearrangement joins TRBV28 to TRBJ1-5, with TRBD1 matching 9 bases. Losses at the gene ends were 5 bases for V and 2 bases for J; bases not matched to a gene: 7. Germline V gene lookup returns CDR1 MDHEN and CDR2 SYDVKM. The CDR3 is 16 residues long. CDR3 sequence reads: CASSKQGARGNQPQHF. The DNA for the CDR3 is TGTGCCAGCAGTAAACAGGGGGCACGGGGCAATCAGCCCCAGCATTTT.

CDR3 nucleotides: TGTGCCAGCAGCTTACAGGGGGATGGCTATGGCTACACCTTC. It encodes CASSLQGDGYGYTF. J is TRBJ1-2 and V is TRBV5-6; TRBD1 aligns across 8 bases. In germline, CDR1 is SGHDT, CDR2 YYEEEE. V lost 2 bases, J lost 4 bases, and 4 bases stayed unmatched. The CDR3 is made up of 14 amino acids.

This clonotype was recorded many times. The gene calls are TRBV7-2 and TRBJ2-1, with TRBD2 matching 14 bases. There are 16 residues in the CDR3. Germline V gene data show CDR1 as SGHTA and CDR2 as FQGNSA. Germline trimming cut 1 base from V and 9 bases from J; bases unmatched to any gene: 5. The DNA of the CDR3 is TGTGCCAGCAGCTTAGGGGGACTAGCGGGAGTGGGTGAGCAGTTCTTC. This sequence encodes CASSLGGLAGVGEQFF.

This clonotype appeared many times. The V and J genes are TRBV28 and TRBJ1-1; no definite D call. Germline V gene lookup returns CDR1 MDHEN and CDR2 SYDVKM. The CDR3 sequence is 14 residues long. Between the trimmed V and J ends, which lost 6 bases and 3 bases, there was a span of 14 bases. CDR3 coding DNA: TGTGCCAGCAGCCCAGTCCCCAGTTACACTGAAGCTTTCTTT. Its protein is CASSPVPSYTEAFF.

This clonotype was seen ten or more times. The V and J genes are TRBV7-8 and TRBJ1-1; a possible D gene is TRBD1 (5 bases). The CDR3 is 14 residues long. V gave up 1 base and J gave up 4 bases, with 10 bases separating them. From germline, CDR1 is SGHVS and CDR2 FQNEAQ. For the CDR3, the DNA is TGTGCCAGCAGCTTAGATGGGGGTACCACTGAAGCTTTCTTT. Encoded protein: CASSLDGGTTEAFF.

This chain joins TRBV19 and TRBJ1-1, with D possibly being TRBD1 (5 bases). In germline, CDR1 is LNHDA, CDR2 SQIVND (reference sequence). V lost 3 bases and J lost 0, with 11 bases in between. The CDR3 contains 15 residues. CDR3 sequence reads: CASSIRGNVNTEAFF. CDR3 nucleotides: TGTGCCAGTAGTATCCGGGGGAACGTGAACACTGAAGCTTTCTTT.

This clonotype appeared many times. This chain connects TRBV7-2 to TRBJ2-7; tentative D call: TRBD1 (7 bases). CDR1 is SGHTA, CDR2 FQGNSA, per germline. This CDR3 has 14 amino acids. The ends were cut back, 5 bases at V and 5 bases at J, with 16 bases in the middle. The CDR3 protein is CASSIRQGGNEQYF. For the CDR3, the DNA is TGTGCCAGCAGCATAAGACAGGGAGGTAACGAGCAGTACTTC.

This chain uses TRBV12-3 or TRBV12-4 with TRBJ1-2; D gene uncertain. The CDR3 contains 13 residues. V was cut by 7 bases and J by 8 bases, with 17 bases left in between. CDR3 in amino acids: CASTSGGDRGYTF. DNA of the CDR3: TGTGCCAGCACCTCGGGCGGGGATCGCGGCTACACCTTC.

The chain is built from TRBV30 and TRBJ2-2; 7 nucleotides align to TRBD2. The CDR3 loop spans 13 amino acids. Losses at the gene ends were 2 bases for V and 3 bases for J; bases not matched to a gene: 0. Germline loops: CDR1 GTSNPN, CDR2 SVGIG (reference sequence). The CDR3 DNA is TGTGCCTGGAGTCTAGCGGACACCGGGGAGCTGTTTTTT. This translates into CAWSLADTGELFF. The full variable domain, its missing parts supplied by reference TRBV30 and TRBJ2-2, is SQTIHQWPATLVQPVGSPLSLECTVEGTSNPNLYWYRQAAGRGLQLLFYSVGIGQISSEVPQNLSASRPQDRQFILSSKKLLLSDSGFYLCAWSLADTGELFFGEGSRLTVL.

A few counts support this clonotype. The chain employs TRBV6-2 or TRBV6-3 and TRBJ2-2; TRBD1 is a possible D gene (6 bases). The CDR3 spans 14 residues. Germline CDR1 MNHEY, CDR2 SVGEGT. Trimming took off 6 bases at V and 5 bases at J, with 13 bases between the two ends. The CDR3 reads CASRVQGRTGELFF. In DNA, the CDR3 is TGTGCCAGCAGAGTACAGGGACGGACCGGGGAGCTGTTTTTT.

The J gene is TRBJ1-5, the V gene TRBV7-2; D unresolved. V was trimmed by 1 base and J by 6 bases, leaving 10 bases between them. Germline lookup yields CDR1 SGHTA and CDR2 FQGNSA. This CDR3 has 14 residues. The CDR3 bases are TGTGCCAGCAGCTTAGACGCGGCCGGTCAGCCCCAGCATTTT. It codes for CASSLDAAGQPQHF.

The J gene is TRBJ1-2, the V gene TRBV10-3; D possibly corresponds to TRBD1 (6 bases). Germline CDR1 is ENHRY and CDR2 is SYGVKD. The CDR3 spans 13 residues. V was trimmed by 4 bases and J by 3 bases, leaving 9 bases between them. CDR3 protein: CAISGAGDYGYTF. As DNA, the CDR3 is TGTGCCATCAGTGGCGCAGGGGACTATGGCTACACCTTC.

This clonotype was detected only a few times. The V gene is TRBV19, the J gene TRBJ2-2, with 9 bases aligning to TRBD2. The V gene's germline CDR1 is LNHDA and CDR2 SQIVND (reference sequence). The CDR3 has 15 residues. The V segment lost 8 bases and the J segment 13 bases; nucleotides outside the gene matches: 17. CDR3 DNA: TGTGCCAGTTCCCTATTAGCGGGAGTGGTGGAGGGGCTGTTTTTT. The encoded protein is CASSLLAGVVEGLFF.

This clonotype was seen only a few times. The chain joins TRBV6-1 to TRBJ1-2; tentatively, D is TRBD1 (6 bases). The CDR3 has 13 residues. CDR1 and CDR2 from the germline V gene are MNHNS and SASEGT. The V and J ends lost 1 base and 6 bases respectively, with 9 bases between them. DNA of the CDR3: TGTGCCAGCAGTGAAGTCGGACAGAATGGCTACACCTTC. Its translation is CASSEVGQNGYTF.